The T cell receptor (beta chain) under discussion was sequenced for a study of blood T cell repertoires in COVID-19. Study details: Whether acute or convalescent, the COVID-19 samples came from the United States, Italy and Spain.

The table came from immunoSEQ multiplex PCR; TCRdb's copy has only in-frame clones and leaves some out. Of about 100,000 clones in the sample, 70% to 90% were seen once. The sample consisted of peripheral blood. The clonotype was recovered from a man older than 75 with acute or convalescent COVID-19.

CDR3 amino acids: CASRTSGTHEQFF. CDR3 DNA: TGCGCCAGCAGGACTAGCGGGACGCATGAGCAGTTCTTC. V and J are TRBV5-1 and TRBJ2-1; 11 nucleotides match TRBD2. Trimming took 5 bases from V and 8 from J; bases not matched to a gene: 3. Germline lookup yields CDR1 SGHRS and CDR2 YFSETQ. The CDR3 is 13 amino acids.